The 25 T cell receptor beta chains listed next were all sequenced from one sample in a study of shared clonotypes between healthy human individuals. TCRdb's copy holds only in-frame clones and misses some; the assay was immunoSEQ multiplex PCR. The sample includes around 480,000 clones, about 79% seen only once; the top ten take approximately 13%. Sequencing was performed on PBMCs. The source is a woman in her thirties or forties in good health. Some clones in this sample may be carry-over from other donors' samples.

V is TRBV30 and J is TRBJ2-3, with 15 bases that match TRBD2. J gave up 6 bases and V 2 bases, and 6 bases lay outside the gene matches. The CDR3 is 16 residues long. Germline CDR1 and CDR2: GTSNPN and SVGIG (reference sequence). The CDR3 sequence: CAWSLRTSGRADTQYF. CDR3 in DNA: TGTGCCTGGAGTCTCCGGACTAGCGGGAGGGCGGATACGCAGTATTTT.

The gene calls are TRBV6-5 and TRBJ1-5; a weak D match, TRBD1 (5 bases). The V gene lost 6 bases and the J gene lost 4 bases, with 10 bases spanning the gap. CDR1 and CDR2 from the germline V gene are MNHEY and SVGAGI. The CDR3 has 13 amino acids. Here the CDR3 DNA reads TGTGCCAGCAGGCCGCCAGGGAATCAGCCCCAGCATTTT. Amino acids: CASRPPGNQPQHF.

This clone appeared once. The J gene is TRBJ2-7, the V gene TRBV4-3; D may match TRBD1 or TRBD2 (5 bases each). Germline V gives CDR1 LGHNA, CDR2 YSLEER. The CDR3 runs 15 residues. Trimming cost V 1 base and J 3 bases, with 13 bases left between them. The CDR3 DNA sequence: TGCGCCAGCAGCCAAGGCTGGGACGTAAACTACGAGCAGTACTTC. Encoded protein: CASSQGWDVNYEQYF.

The chain links TRBV15 to TRBJ1-1; possibly TRBD1 for D (5 bases). Trimming took off 5 bases at V and 5 bases at J, with 21 bases between the two ends. Germline V lookup: CDR1 LNHNV, CDR2 YYDKDF (reference sequence). The CDR3 has 16 amino acids. CDR3 nucleotide sequence: TGTGCCACCAGCGACCTTCGGGCAGGGCCGGGGACTGAAGCTTTCTTT. Residues: CATSDLRAGPGTEAFF. The variable domain in full, with the rest retrieved from reference TRBV15 and TRBJ1-1, is DAMVIQNPRYQVTQFGKPVTLSCSQTLNHNVMYWYQQKSSQAPKLLFHYYDKDFNNEADTPDNFQSRRPNTSFCFLDIRSPGLGDTAMYLCATSDLRAGPGTEAFFGQGTRLTVV.

This clone was seen more than once but under ten times. In the same sample, other DNA sequences code for this CDR3. In DNA form, the CDR3 reads TGTGCCAGCTCCCCAGGGAATAGCAATCAGCCCCAGCATTTT. It is translated as CASSPGNSNQPQHF. The rearrangement joins TRBV18 to TRBJ1-5; D may be TRBD1 (5 bases). The germline CDR1 and CDR2 sequences are KGHSH and LQKENI. V was cut by 6 bases and J by 0 bases, with 9 bases left in between. The length of the CDR3 is 14 residues.

The chain is built from TRBV11-2 and TRBJ1-1; D is undetermined. Germline CDR1 and CDR2: SGHAT and FQNNGV. Trimming left V 1 base short and J 4 bases short, with 7 bases between. The CDR3 covers 13 residues. The CDR3 loop reads CASSLAPGTEAFF. The CDR3 nucleotides read TGTGCCAGCAGCTTAGCGCCGGGCACTGAAGCTTTCTTT.

V is TRBV2 and J is TRBJ1-1, with D maybe TRBD1 (6 bases). The V gene lost 6 bases and the J gene lost 2 bases, with 13 bases spanning the gap. This CDR3 spans 14 amino acids. Germline V gene sequence: CDR1 SNHLY, CDR2 FYNNEI. The CDR3 sequence is CASSLGGANTEAFF. The CDR3 bases are TGTGCCAGCAGCCTAGGGGGAGCAAACACTGAAGCTTTCTTT.

Only a few counts were recorded for this clone. The chain carries TRBV4-1 and TRBJ2-7, with D maybe TRBD1 (5 bases). Germline V gene data show CDR1 as MGHRA and CDR2 as YSYEKL. The CDR3 sequence is 13 residues long. The V end was cut by 0 bases, the J end by 6 bases, with 9 bases between. As DNA, the CDR3 is TGCGCCAGCAGCCAAGATTGGGGCGTCGAGCAGTACTTC. It is translated as CASSQDWGVEQYF.

This rearrangement joins TRBV11-2 to TRBJ2-2; possible D gene TRBD2, 6 bases. CDR3 length: 15 residues. Trimming stripped 6 bases from V and 0 bases from J, with 11 bases between. Germline V lookup: CDR1 SGHAT, CDR2 FQNNGV. The CDR3 loop is CASRRDSSNTGELFF. CDR3 nucleotide sequence: TGTGCCAGCAGACGGGACTCCTCGAACACCGGGGAGCTGTTTTTT. Full variable domain (missing parts from reference TRBV11-2 and TRBJ2-2): EAGVAQSPRYKIIEKRQSVAFWCNPISGHATLYWYQQILGQGPKLLIQFQNNGVVDDSQLPKDRFSAERLKGVDSTLKIQPAKLEDSAVYLCASRRDSSNTGELFFGEGSRLTVL.

J is TRBJ2-7 and V is TRBV5-8, with a tentative D call TRBD1 (5 bases). CDR3 length: 18 amino acids. Germline CDR1 reads SGHTS; CDR2 reads YDEGEE. Deletions cut 1 base from V and 3 bases from J, with 23 bases between. CDR3 loop: CASSLTDSSGTVGYEQYF. In DNA form, the CDR3 reads TGTGCCAGCAGCTTGACTGACAGTTCCGGAACCGTAGGCTACGAGCAGTACTTC.

This clone has just one count. The rearrangement joins TRBV7-9 to TRBJ1-2; no reliable D call. Between the trimmed V and J ends, which lost 1 base and 7 bases, there was a span of 7 bases. Germline CDR1 and CDR2: SEHNR and FQNEAQ (reference sequence). The CDR3 consists of 12 residues. The CDR3 DNA is TGTGCCAGCAGCTTAGTAAATTCTGGCTACACCTTC. Translation gives CASSLVNSGYTF.

J is TRBJ2-3 and V is TRBV27, with 8 nucleotides matching TRBD1. CDR1 and CDR2 (germline): MNHEY, SMNVEV (reference sequence). This CDR3 spans 15 amino acids. J gave up 1 base and V 6 bases, and 6 bases lay outside the gene matches. CDR3 in amino acids: CASSSPTGGTDTQYF. Written as DNA, the CDR3 is TGTGCCAGCAGCTCACCGACAGGGGGCACAGATACGCAGTATTTT.

This clone has only a few counts. The J gene is TRBJ1-1, the V gene TRBV10-3; D not certain. The CDR3 extends over 13 amino acids. CDR1 and CDR2 (germline): ENHRY, SYGVKD. Trimming pared 4 bases from V and 3 bases from J, leaving 9 bases between. The CDR3 coding sequence is TGTGCCATCAGTGGTTATTTGTACACTGAAGCTTTCTTT. Protein product: CAISGYLYTEAFF.

The V call is TRBV19, the J call TRBJ2-4; D call uncertain. This CDR3 is 13 amino acids long. CDR1 and CDR2 from the germline V gene are LNHDA and SQIVND (reference sequence). The V end lost 6 bases, the J end lost 9 bases, and 15 bases lay between the germline ends. CDR3 protein: CASSTSFLSIQYF. CDR3 DNA sequence: TGTGCCAGTAGCACCTCTTTCCTAAGCATTCAGTACTTC. Using reference TRBV19 and TRBJ2-4 for the parts outside the CDR3, the full variable domain is DGGITQSPKYLFRKEGQNVTLSCEQNLNHDAMYWYRQDPGQGLRLIYYSQIVNDFQKGDIAEGYSVSREKKESFPLTVTSAQKNPTAFYLCASSTSFLSIQYFGAGTRLSVL.

The chain joins TRBV5-1 to TRBJ2-5, with D perhaps TRBD2 (6 bases). CDR3 length: 17 amino acids. V was clipped by 1 base and J by 1 base, with 17 bases between them. Looked up from germline, CDR1 is SGHRS and CDR2 is YFSETQ. CDR3 nucleotides: TGCGCCAGCAGCTTGAGCCCGCCTGGAGGGGCCCAAGAGACCCAGTACTTC. Its translation is CASSLSPPGGAQETQYF.

This clone occurred once. This chain connects TRBV5-1 to TRBJ2-1; the match to TRBD2 covers 8 bases. Trimming cost V 2 bases and J 8 bases; bases outside gene matches: 9. CDR1 is SGHRS and CDR2 is YFSETQ in the germline V gene. This CDR3 has 15 amino acids. The CDR3 nucleotides read TGCGCCAGCAGCTTCAGCGGGAGTAAGGGGGATGAGCAGTTCTTC. It encodes CASSFSGSKGDEQFF.

The CDR3 protein is CASSSQLTERGTDTQYF. The CDR3 DNA reads as TGTGCCAGCAGTTCTCAACTGACTGAGCGAGGAACAGATACGCAGTATTTT. The gene calls are TRBV28 and TRBJ2-3; D ambiguous. The germline CDR1 and CDR2 sequences are MDHEN and SYDVKM. The CDR3 runs 17 residues. Trimming removed 4 bases at V and 3 bases at J, with 20 bases between.

The chain uses TRBV10-3 and TRBJ2-1; the D is unclear. Germline V lookup: CDR1 ENHRY, CDR2 SYGVKD. The V end was cut by 10 bases, the J end by 7 bases, with 11 bases between. The CDR3 is 11 amino acids. As DNA, the CDR3 is TGTGCCACAAGAGTGGGGAATGAGCAGTTCTTC. Its translation: CATRVGNEQFF.

This chain uses TRBV19 with TRBJ2-7, with D perhaps given as TRBD1 or TRBD2 (5 bases each). The CDR3 is 14 residues long. The germline V and J ends were trimmed by 3 bases and 2 bases, with 11 bases remaining between them. Germline CDR1 is LNHDA and CDR2 is SQIVND (reference sequence). The CDR3 loop reads CASSMGTNAYEQYF. The CDR3 DNA is TGTGCCAGTAGTATGGGGACGAACGCCTACGAGCAGTACTTC.

V is TRBV5-6 and J is TRBJ2-3; TRBD2 agrees at 8 bases. Germline-derived CDR1 and CDR2 are SGHDT and YYEEEE. The CDR3 is made up of 15 amino acids. Trimming removed 3 bases from V and 1 base from J; junction bases left unmatched: 4. CDR3 in DNA: TGTGCCAGCAGCTCCCTAGCGGGCCGCACAGATACGCAGTATTTT. Residues: CASSSLAGRTDTQYF. Together with reference TRBV5-6 and TRBJ2-3, the CDR3 gives the full variable domain: DAGVTQSPTHLIKTRGQQVTLRCSPKSGHDTVSWYQQALGQGPQFIFQYYEEEERQRGNFPDRFSGHQFPNYSSELNVNALLLGDSALYLCASSSLAGRTDTQYFGPGTRLTVL.

CDR3 sequence reads: CASSQASRATGELFF. Here the CDR3 DNA reads TGCGCCAGCAGCCAAGCCAGCAGGGCCACCGGGGAGCTGTTTTTT. The chain employs TRBV4-3 and TRBJ2-2, with a tentative D call TRBD1 (5 bases). The CDR3 spans 15 residues. Deletions cut 1 base from V and 4 bases from J, with 10 bases between. Germline V CDR1 and CDR2: LGHNA, YSLEER.

The chain links TRBV10-3 to TRBJ2-2; TRBD1 or TRBD2 may be the D gene (5 bases each). Per germline, CDR1 ENHRY and CDR2 SYGVKD. The CDR3 length is 15 residues. Trimming shortened V by 3 bases and J by 0 bases, and 8 bases separated the two germline ends. As DNA, the CDR3 is TGTGCCATCAGTGAAATGGGGGCGAACACCGGGGAGCTGTTTTTT. Its protein is CAISEMGANTGELFF.

Here the CDR3 DNA reads TGTGCCAGCAGCCAAGATCTCGGGGGAGTGGGCGAGCAGTACTTC. The encoded protein is CASSQDLGGVGEQYF. The rearrangement uses TRBV4-2 and TRBJ2-7, with a weak D call TRBD2 (6 bases). This CDR3 is built from 15 residues. CDR1 and CDR2 from the germline V gene are LGHNA and YNFKEQ. The V gene lost 0 bases and the J gene lost 6 bases, with 15 bases spanning the gap.

V and J are TRBV7-3 and TRBJ2-3; TRBD2 might be the D (6 bases). There are 14 residues in the CDR3. Trimming stripped 5 bases from V and 9 bases from J, with 18 bases between. Germline assignment: CDR1 SGHTA and CDR2 FQGTGA. This chain's CDR3 is CASSTAIGGGTQYF. The CDR3 DNA is TGTGCCAGCAGCACCGCGATTGGGGGAGGCACGCAGTATTTT. The variable domain in full, with the rest retrieved from reference TRBV7-3 and TRBJ2-3, is GAGVSQTPSNKVTEKGKYVELRCDPISGHTALYWYRQSLGQGPEFLIYFQGTGAADDSGLPNDRFFAVRPEGSVSTLKIQRTERGDSAVYLCASSTAIGGGTQYFGPGTRLTVL.

The CDR3: CASSLGGTGNTGELFF. The CDR3 bases are TGTGCCAGCAGCTTAGGGGGGACAGGGAACACCGGGGAGCTGTTTTTT. The J gene is TRBJ2-2, the V gene TRBV7-3; TRBD1 aligns across 8 bases. Germline lookup yields CDR1 SGHTA and CDR2 FQGTGA. The CDR3 sequence is 16 residues long. The V and J ends lost 2 bases and 1 base, in that order; junction bases with no gene match: 3.